This record looks at one T cell receptor (beta chain) sequence and its context. The antigen remains unidentified. This entry is derived from a study of CD8+ T cells in alopecia areata. Findings and caveats of the study: Links between baseline CD8+ expansion and response need larger treated cohorts.

The CDR3 contains 15 residues. With 5 bases clipped from V and 7 bases from J, the junction kept 11 bases outside the gene matches. The germline V gene encodes CDR1 LNHDA and CDR2 SQIVND (reference sequence). RNA was isolated and reverse transcribed to cDNA, the sequencing template. Assay: immunoSEQ multiplex PCR; the TCRdb copy retains only in-frame clones and omits some. Among some 200,000 clones, about 58% were seen once, and the ten largest hold about 1.6%. The treatment is: oral pan-JAK inhibitor, 5-10 mg twice daily. V and J are TRBV19 and TRBJ2-5; 9 bases map to TRBD1. The clonotype was recovered from a human donor with alopecia areata. The sequences come from CD4+ T cells sorted from blood, collected at week 4, from a patient treated with tofacitinib. CDR3 DNA: TGTGCCAGTAGTCTACTGACAGGGGGAATTGTGACCCAGTACTTC. It encodes CASSLLTGGIVTQYF. Together with reference TRBV19 and TRBJ2-5, the CDR3 gives the full variable domain: DGGITQSPKYLFRKEGQNVTLSCEQNLNHDAMYWYRQDPGQGLRLIYYSQIVNDFQKGDIAEGYSVSREKKESFPLTVTSAQKNPTAFYLCASSLLTGGIVTQYFGPGTRLLVL.